A selection of T cell receptor beta chains follows, all from one sample in a study of beta chain features in type 1 diabetes. Sequenced by immunoSEQ multiplex PCR; TCRdb stores in-frame clones only, minus some. The table has around 320,000 clones, around 15% seen once. Sequencing used central memory CD4+ T cells from blood. The source of these receptors is a man aged 25-40 years in good health. Both conserved end residues are part of each CDR3. The order of the fields is D gene, J gene, clone size, V gene, CDR3 protein, CDR3 DNA. D genes are given only for firm matches. Only part of the rows carry a size: once, few, many, or a class if the clone is expanded.

>-|TRBJ1-6|-|TRBV5-6
CASSLTTGNSPLHF
TGTGCCAGCAGCCTGACAACGGGAAATTCACCCCTCCACTTT
>-|TRBJ1-1|many|TRBV21-1
CASSPKPPQSCRGGLAEAFF
TGTGCCAGCAGCCCGAAACCACCCCAATCCTGCCGGGGAGGTTTGGCTGAAGCTTTCTTT
>-|TRBJ1-4|many|TRBV10-3
CAIKSASNEKLFF
TGTGCCATCAAGTCAGCTTCTAATGAAAAACTGTTTTTT
>-|TRBJ2-1|few|TRBV9
CASSEGHGSYNEQFF
TGTGCCAGCAGCGAGGGGCACGGAAGCTACAATGAGCAGTTCTTC
>-|TRBJ2-3|few|TRBV7-3
CASSTSGTTTDTQYF
TGTGCCAGCAGCACCTCCGGGACAACCACAGATACGCAGTATTTT
>-|TRBJ2-5|-|TRBV7-2
CASSQTDRGETQYF
TGTGCCAGCAGCCAAACAGATAGGGGAGAGACCCAGTACTTC
>-|TRBJ2-7|few|TRBV13
CASSFKRGTYEQYF
TGTGCCAGCAGCTTCAAAAGGGGAACCTACGAGCAGTACTTC
>TRBD2|TRBJ2-5|-|TRBV30
CAWSLRLAQETQYF
TGTGCCTGGAGTCTCAGACTAGCGCAAGAGACCCAGTACTTC
>-|TRBJ1-1|few|TRBV5-1
CASSGGRQGLNTEAFF
TGCGCCAGCAGCGGGGGCAGGCAGGGGTTGAACACTGAAGCTTTCTTT
>TRBD1|TRBJ2-2|few|TRBV4-3
CASSQGQGATTGELFF
TGCGCCAGCAGCCAGGGACAGGGGGCCACCACCGGGGAGCTGTTTTTT
>TRBD2|TRBJ2-1|many|TRBV7-8
CASSRSQRGHNEQFF
TGTGCCAGCAGCCGGTCCCAGCGGGGCCACAATGAGCAGTTCTTC